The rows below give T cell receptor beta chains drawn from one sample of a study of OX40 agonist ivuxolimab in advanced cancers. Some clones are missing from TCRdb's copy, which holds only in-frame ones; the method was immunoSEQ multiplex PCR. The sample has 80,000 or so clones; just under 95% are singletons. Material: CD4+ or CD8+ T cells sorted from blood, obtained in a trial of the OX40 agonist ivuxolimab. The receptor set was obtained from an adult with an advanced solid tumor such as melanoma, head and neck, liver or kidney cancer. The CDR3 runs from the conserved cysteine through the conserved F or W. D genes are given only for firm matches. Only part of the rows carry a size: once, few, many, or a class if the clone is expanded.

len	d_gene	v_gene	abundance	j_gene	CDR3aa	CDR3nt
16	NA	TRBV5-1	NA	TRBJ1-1	CASSPDISRENTEAFF	TGCGCCAGCAGCCCCGACATCTCGAGGGAGAACACTGAAGCTTTCTTT
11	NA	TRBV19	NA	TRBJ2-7	CASSDPGEYCF	TGTGCCAGTTCGGACCCAGGCGAATATTGCTTC
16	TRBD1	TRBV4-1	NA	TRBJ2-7	CASSRQGYGRAYEQYF	TGCGCCAGCAGCCGACAGGGGTATGGTCGGGCCTACGAGCAGTACTTC
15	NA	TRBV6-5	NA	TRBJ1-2	CASSYSGRGSYGYTF	TGTGCCAGCAGTTACTCGGGCAGGGGTTCCTATGGCTACACCTTC
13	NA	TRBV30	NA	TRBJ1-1	CAWSEGANTEAFF	TGTGCCTGGAGTGAAGGGGCGAACACTGAAGCTTTCTTT
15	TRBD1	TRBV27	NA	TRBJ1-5	CASSARTGEGTPQHF	TGTGCCAGCAGCGCCCGGACAGGGGAGGGGACGCCCCAGCATTTT
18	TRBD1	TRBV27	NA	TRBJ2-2	CASSLFGQGAMDTGELFF	TGTGCCAGCAGTTTATTCGGACAGGGGGCAATGGACACCGGGGAGCTGTTTTTT
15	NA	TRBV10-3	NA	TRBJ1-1	CAISEVGGLDTEAFF	TGTGCCATCAGTGAGGTTGGGGGCTTGGACACTGAAGCTTTCTTT
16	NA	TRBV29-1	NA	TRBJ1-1	CSVQRGVLLLNTEAFF	TGCAGCGTTCAACGGGGGGTGCTCCTCCTGAACACTGAAGCTTTCTTT
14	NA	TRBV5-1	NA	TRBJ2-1	CASSLDRGNDEQFF	TGCGCCAGCAGCTTGGATCGCGGGAACGATGAGCAGTTCTTC
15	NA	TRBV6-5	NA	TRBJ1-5	CASSYQGRSNQPQHF	TGTGCCAGCAGTTACCAGGGAAGGAGCAATCAGCCCCAGCATTTT
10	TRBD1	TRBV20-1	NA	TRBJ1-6	CSARDSPPVF	TGCAGTGCCCGGGACAGTCCACCTGTCTTT
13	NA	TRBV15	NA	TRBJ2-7	CATSRERPYEQYF	TGTGCCACCAGCAGAGAAAGACCCTACGAGCAGTACTTC
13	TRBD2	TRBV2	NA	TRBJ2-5	CASVRGVGETQYF	TGTGCCAGCGTCCGGGGGGTGGGGGAGACCCAGTACTTC
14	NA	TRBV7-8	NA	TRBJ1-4	CASSQGLIREKLFF	TGTGCCAGCAGCCAGGGACTTATAAGGGAAAAACTGTTTTTT
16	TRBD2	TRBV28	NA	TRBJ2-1	CASSIAGVTSYNEQFF	TGTGCCAGCAGTATAGCGGGGGTTACCTCCTACAATGAGCAGTTCTTC
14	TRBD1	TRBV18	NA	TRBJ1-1	CASSSTGGGTEAFF	TGTGCCAGCTCATCGACAGGGGGGGGTACTGAAGCTTTCTTT
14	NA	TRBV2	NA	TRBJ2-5	CASSGTKYQETQYF	TGTGCCAGCAGCGGGACAAAGTACCAAGAGACCCAGTACTTC
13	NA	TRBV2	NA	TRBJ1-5	CASKGGYAEPQHF	TGTGCCAGCAAGGGAGGGTATGCTGAGCCCCAGCATTTT
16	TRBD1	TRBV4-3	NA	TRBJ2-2	CASSPRTGSNTGELFF	TGCGCCAGCAGCCCCAGGACAGGATCGAACACCGGGGAGCTGTTTTTT
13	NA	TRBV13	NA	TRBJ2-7	CASLSRNSYEQYF	TGTGCCAGCCTGTCTAGGAACTCCTACGAGCAGTACTTC
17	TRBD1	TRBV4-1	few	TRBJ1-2	CASSQEIRGRSMNGYTF	TGCGCCAGCAGCCAAGAAATCAGGGGGCGCAGTATGAATGGCTACACCTTC
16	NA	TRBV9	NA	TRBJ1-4	CASSGGEPGRNEKLFF	TGTGCCAGCAGCGGAGGGGAGCCCGGGCGTAATGAAAAACTGTTTTTT
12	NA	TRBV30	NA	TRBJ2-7	CAWSVLAPEQYF	TGTGCCTGGAGTGTACTAGCCCCCGAGCAGTACTTC
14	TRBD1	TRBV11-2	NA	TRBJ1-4	CASSLVAGQEKLFF	TGTGCCAGCAGCTTAGTTGCGGGACAGGAAAAACTGTTTTTT
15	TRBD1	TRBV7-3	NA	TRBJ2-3	CASSSVGQHTDTQYF	TGTGCCAGCAGCTCCGTGGGACAGCACACAGATACGCAGTATTTT
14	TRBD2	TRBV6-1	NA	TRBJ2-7	CASSEAAGEREQYF	TGTGCCAGCAGTGAAGCGGCGGGAGAACGCGAGCAGTACTTC
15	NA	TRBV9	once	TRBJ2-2	CASSVQGFVTGELFF	TGTGCCAGCAGCGTCCAGGGGTTCGTGACCGGGGAGCTGTTTTTT
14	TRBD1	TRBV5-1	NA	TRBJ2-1	CASNPTGAHNEQFF	TGCGCCAGCAACCCGACAGGGGCCCACAATGAGCAGTTCTTC
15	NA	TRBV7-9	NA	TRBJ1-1	CASSFIPTENTEAFF	TGTGCCAGCAGCTTTATTCCAACTGAGAACACTGAAGCTTTCTTT
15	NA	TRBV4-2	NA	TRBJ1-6	CASSFSPQGNSPLHF	TGTGCCAGCAGCTTCAGCCCTCAGGGAAATTCACCCCTCCACTTT
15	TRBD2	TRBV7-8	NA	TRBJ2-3	CASSLGTTSTDTQYF	TGTGCCAGCAGCCTCGGGACTACTAGCACAGATACGCAGTATTTT
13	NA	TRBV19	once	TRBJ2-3	CASSRLGGDTQYF	TGTGCCAGTAGTCGGCTAGGGGGAGATACGCAGTATTTT
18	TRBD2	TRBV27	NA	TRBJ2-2	CASSTSGGLTSNTGELFF	TGTGCCAGCAGTACTAGCGGGGGGCTCACCTCGAACACCGGGGAGCTGTTTTTT
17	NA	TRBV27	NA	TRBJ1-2	CASRPGTTSLSNYGYTF	TGTGCCAGCAGACCCGGGACAACAAGTCTTTCGAACTATGGCTACACCTTC
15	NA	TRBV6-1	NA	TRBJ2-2	CASSGRGDSTGELFF	TGTGCCAGCAGTGGGAGAGGAGACAGCACCGGGGAGCTGTTTTTT
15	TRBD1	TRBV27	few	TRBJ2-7	CASSLSRGNIYEQYF	TGTGCCAGCAGTTTATCCAGGGGGAATATCTACGAGCAGTACTTC
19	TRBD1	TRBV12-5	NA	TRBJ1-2	CASGLAPLLGQVYNYGYTF	TGTGCTAGTGGTTTGGCACCCTTGCTCGGACAGGTTTATAACTATGGCTACACCTTC
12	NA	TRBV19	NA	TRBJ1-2	CASSPDGYGYTF	TGTGCCAGTAGTCCGGACGGCTATGGCTACACCTTC
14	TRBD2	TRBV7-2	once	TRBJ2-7	CASSLLAAAYEQYF	TGTGCCAGCAGCCTACTAGCGGCCGCCTACGAGCAGTACTTC
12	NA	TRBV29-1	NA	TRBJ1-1	CSWGDPNTEAFF	TGCAGCTGGGGGGACCCGAACACTGAAGCTTTCTTT
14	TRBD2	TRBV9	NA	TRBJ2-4	CASSASGGLGIQYF	TGTGCCAGCAGCGCATCGGGAGGGCTCGGCATTCAGTACTTC
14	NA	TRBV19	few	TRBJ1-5	CASSIRGASQPQHF	TGTGCCAGTAGTATACGGGGGGCCAGTCAGCCCCAGCATTTT
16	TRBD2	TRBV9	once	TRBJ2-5	CASSIGLAGAQETQYF	TGCGCCAGCAGCATAGGACTAGCGGGGGCACAAGAGACCCAGTACTTC
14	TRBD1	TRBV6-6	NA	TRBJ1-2	CASRRQGGTYGYTF	TGTGCCAGCAGACGACAGGGAGGTACTTATGGCTACACCTTC
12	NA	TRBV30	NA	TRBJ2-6	CAWESGANVLTF	TGTGCCTGGGAAAGTGGGGCCAACGTCCTGACTTTC
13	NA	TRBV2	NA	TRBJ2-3	CASCLAGTDTQYF	TGTGCCAGCTGCTTGGCTGGCACAGATACGCAGTATTTT
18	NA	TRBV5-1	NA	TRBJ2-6	CASSSTGQRGSGANVLTF	TGCGCCAGCAGCTCTACAGGGCAGCGGGGCTCTGGGGCCAACGTCCTGACTTTC
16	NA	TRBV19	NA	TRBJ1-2	CASSINSAEPFYGYTF	TGTGCCAGTAGTATAAATTCGGCCGAGCCCTTCTATGGCTACACCTTC
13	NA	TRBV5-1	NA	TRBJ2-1	CASSFSGAHEQFF	TGCGCCAGCAGCTTTTCGGGCGCCCATGAGCAGTTCTTC